The 3 T cell receptor beta chains given below trace back to one sample, sequenced in a study of blood T cell repertoires in COVID-19 (TCRdb year 2020). The library was produced with the immunoSEQ multiplex PCR assay. This is the immuneACCESS table as TCRdb keeps it, with only in-frame sequences that have V and J called. A part of the clones is gone; compared with another copy, unresolved V genes explain less than half, and the rest is unexplained. The sample table holds 300,000 or so clones, of which about 85% were seen once. The ten most abundant clones make up approximately 5% of the sample. Sequencing input: PBMCs or T cells enriched from blood (not recorded which). These receptors originate from a woman in her twenties or thirties who had recovered from COVID-19.

This clone was counted a few times. The rearrangement links TRBV2 to TRBJ2-7, with 12 bases aligning to TRBD1. J was trimmed by 6 bases and V by 4 bases; bases with no gene match: 7. This CDR3 comprises 15 residues. From germline, CDR1 is SNHLY and CDR2 FYNNEI. The CDR3 is CASSALGTGGPEQYF. CDR3 sequence (DNA): TGTGCCAGCAGTGCCCTCGGGACAGGGGGCCCCGAGCAGTACTTC.

CDR3 loop: CASSLGSPGFGEKLFF. In DNA, the CDR3 is TGTGCCAGCAGCTTGGGATCACCAGGGTTCGGGGAAAAACTGTTTTTT. The genes are TRBV5-4 and TRBJ1-4; TRBD1 might be the D (5 bases). CDR1 is SGHNT, CDR2 YYREEE, per germline (reference sequence). With 0 bases removed from V and 8 bases from J, the gap between germline ends came to 17 bases. The CDR3 contains 16 residues.

The chain recombines TRBV5-1 with TRBJ1-1; D gene uncertain. This CDR3 spans 13 amino acids. Germline-derived CDR1 and CDR2 are SGHRS and YFSETQ. With 4 bases removed from V and 0 bases from J, the gap between germline ends came to 7 bases. This CDR3 is CASSLSLNTEAFF. The CDR3 region has the DNA TGCGCCAGCAGCCTGTCCCTGAACACTGAAGCTTTCTTT.